This entry features one T cell receptor (beta chain) sequence. This clonotype has at least ten counts. Its cognate antigen has yet to be identified. One base away there is no much larger clone; base qualities are not given. This sample stems from a study of Graves' ophthalmopathy and Graves' hyperthyroidism (dated by TCRdb to the late 2010s). In terms of the full investigation: Peripheral blood was collected at initial diagnosis, before any treatment. In several hyperthyroidism patients, the T-cell repertoire of thyroid tissue was compared with the T-cell repertoire of blood. The study used TCR beta repertoire signatures to distinguish Graves' ophthalmopathy from Graves' hyperthyroidism and to predict progression to ophthalmopathy. In total, approximately 140 blood samples were TCR-sequenced: some 43 ophthalmopathy, over 70 hyperthyroidism and some 17 hyperthyroidism-to-ophthalmopathy patients. To explore V-J signatures that distinguish ophthalmopathy from hyperthyroidism, a discovery set of about 99 patients was enrolled, made up of about 40 with ophthalmopathy and 55 to 65 with stable hyperthyroidism. Following sample collection, hyperthyroidism patients were given methimazole at a starting dose of 30 mg daily, and ophthalmopathy patients were given high-dose intravenous methylprednisolone. An independent validation cohort was composed of 18 hyperthyroidism patients and around 16 patients who later progressed from hyperthyroidism to ophthalmopathy. The paper's findings and limits, for the study overall: Most of the expanded thyroid clonotypes with a frequency above 0.001 were also detected in blood, and it was suggested that the thyroid immune response may be reflected by blood repertoires. Ophthalmopathy was separated from stable hyperthyroidism by the 13-signature model with around 88% sensitivity and about 81% specificity in cross-validation and with 80%/75% in the test set. In validation, the model predicted ophthalmopathy progression with roughly 68% sensitivity and about 77% specificity; 12 predicted patients were CT-confirmed with GO in a median of about 6.1 months. No statistical method was used to predetermine the sample size, and group allocation was not hidden from the investigators.

Hyperthyroidism was defined as stable when no progression to ophthalmopathy occurred within 18 months of follow-up. The hyperthyroidism patients were 18 to 65 years old and newly diagnosed, with a disease duration of less than 2 months. Patients were excluded if they had other autoimmune diseases, uncontrolled infections, pregnancy or lactation. Diagnosis relied on clinical symptoms, serum thyroxine, TRAb, thyroid ultrasound and orbital computed tomography. PBMCs were isolated from 7.5 to 10 ml of fresh peripheral blood by Ficoll-Paque density gradient centrifugation. Trizol reagent was used to extract the total RNA, and its quality was then checked on an Agilent 2100 Bioanalyzer. V is pared back by 3 bases and J by 7 bases, with 12 bases lying between the germline termini. Measured from the cysteine to the phenylalanine, the CDR3 is 13 residues long. Of all the DNA, just the CDR3 is kept, 39 bases in frame from base 1.

TCR beta CDR3 regions were amplified from RNA transcripts for repertoire sequencing. HTBI primers and the Qiagen OneStep RT-PCR kit were used in a first-round RT-PCR, which was followed by a second-round multiplex PCR, size selection and purification. The libraries underwent paired-end sequencing with 100 bp reads on an Illumina HiSeq2000. The paper's processing steps were these. Reads were processed with SOAPnuke, discarding reads with adapters, uncalled bases, mean Phred below 15, or no exact constant-primer or identifier match. COPE v1.2.5 was used to merge the high-quality paired reads. Clonotypes were defined as unique nucleotide sequences and were aligned to IMGT TRB V, D and J references using MiTCR v1.1. The analysis was limited to V-J combinations with a frequency above 0.0001, which together covered 99.2% of the repertoires. For each V-J combination, a TCR clonal expansion and chaos score was defined as F50 clonal expansion divided by the chaos observed in the TCRdist matrix. Welch's t-statistics and random forest were used to narrow the features down to about a dozen V-J combinations, which were then fed into a naive Bayes classifier. Thyroid-blood repertoire similarity was quantified with the Morisita-Horn index. The raw public reads went through TCRdb reprocessing: fastp at Q25, MiXCR clone calling, in-frame beta chains kept. Identical CDR3 proteins give one entry, which carries the most common genes and DNA. None of the V and J calls come from the authors' own analysis; TCRdb made them. The sample table contains a few hundred thousand distinct CDR3 sequences; only one count was recorded for roughly 17% of them. The ten largest make up 2.4% of the sample.

The specimen sequenced was peripheral blood. This TCR was sampled from an adult woman with stable Graves' hyperthyroidism. The chain links TRBV12-3 or TRBV12-4 with TRBJ1-1; no D gene is confidently identified. The DNA sequence follows: TGTGCCAGCAGTTTTGAAAGGAGGGATGAAGCTTTCTTT. Its protein is CASSFERRDEAFF.